This record looks at one T cell receptor (beta chain) sequence and its context. Its antigen remains unidentified. The record has no base qualities; no much larger clone is one base away. The immunoSEQ Assay, a bias-controlled multiplex PCR, was used to amplify TCRbeta CDR3 regions from genomic DNA. In the original analysis: Within the assay, amplification of reference gene primers was used to estimate how many nucleated cells each sample contained. To quantify the absolute abundance of each unique TCRbeta CDR3 rearrangement, sequence reads were collapsed and filtered. Productive Simpson clonality was computed per sample as the square root of Simpson's diversity index over productive rearrangements. This is the immuneACCESS table as TCRdb keeps it, with only in-frame sequences that have V and J called. A part of the clones is gone; compared with another copy, unresolved V genes explain less than half, and the rest is unexplained. V and J calls and clone size are those listed in that table; D and trimming were worked out from the DNA. The sample table shows around 170,000 clones, and about 84% are seen once. Over 9.5% of the sample rests with the top ten.

The data originate from a study of blood T cell repertoires in COVID-19 (dated by TCRdb to 2020 to 2022). Study-wide context: Samples covering the acute and convalescent phases of COVID-19 were provided by collaborators in the United States, Italy and Spain. The prospective study material was composed of cDNA or gDNA derived from T cells, B-cell-depleted T cells, or PBMCs. Deeply sampled blood TCRbeta repertoires from subjects exposed to, actively infected with, or recovered from COVID-19 were included in the dataset. The repertoires were made available in a free public database intended to serve as a resource for research on the immune response to SARS-CoV-2. Samples were obtained from the ongoing ImmuneRACE study (first 160 participants) and from over 1,000 subjects provided by 6 global collaborators. Nearly every sample came with metadata listing a de-identified subject ID, COVID-19 status, age in years and sex. Where available, HLA class I and class II types were taken from metadata supplied by the sample provider and were not determined by assay-based typing. Here is what the overall study found, with its caveats: The amount of clinical and demographic metadata varied by source and participant and was provided uncurated.

Participants in the prospective study were enrolled through a virtual design, were aged roughly 18 to 100 years, and lived in approximately 25 United States geographic areas. In the prospective study, cohorts were assigned on the basis of participant-reported clinical history obtained from a screening survey and a study questionnaire. ImmuneRACE Cohort 3 recovered participants were defined by two consecutive negative NP/OP PCR tests, healthcare professional clearance, or symptom resolution. In the prospective study, whole blood, serum and a nasopharyngeal or oropharyngeal swab were collected from each participant by mobile phlebotomists. Additional blood draws and questionnaires over an approximately 2-month period could optionally be provided by prospective study participants. Prospective study blood samples were shipped either frozen or at room temperature before DNA extraction. The CDR3 sequence holds 16 residues, the cysteine and phenylalanine included. Only the CDR3 portion is preserved as DNA: 48 bases, with reading frame beginning at the first base. V loses 5 bases, J loses 0 bases, and the germline ends lie 15 bases apart. Via the germline V gene (reference sequence), CDR1 is MNHEY and CDR2 SMNVEV.

The sequence came from a man aged 45-60 years who had recovered from COVID-19. The chain uses TRBV27 and TRBJ2-3, with a weak D call of TRBD1 (6 bases match). The specimen was PBMCs or T cells enriched from blood (not recorded which). Read as DNA, the sequence is TGTGCCAGCAGTCACCTCCGACAGGCTAGCACAGATACGCAGTATTTT. This sequence encodes CASSHLRQASTDTQYF.